The 17 T cell receptor beta chains given below trace back to one sample, sequenced in a study of cytomegalovirus exposure and HLA in healthy donors. PCR was performed using 60 Vbeta and 13 Jbeta primers. Method: immunoSEQ multiplex PCR; TCRdb's copy keeps in-frame clones and lacks some. The data hold 85,000 to 100,000 clones, with about four fifths observed a single time. The sequenced material came from PBMCs. The receptors stem from a human donor in good health.

This clone occurred a few times. The V gene is TRBV15, the J gene TRBJ1-5; D remains unclear. Trimming pared 0 bases from V and 1 base from J, leaving 7 bases between. CDR3 size: 15 residues. Germline values: CDR1 LNHNV, CDR2 YYDKDF (reference sequence). Written as DNA, the CDR3 is TGTGCCACCAGCAGAGATCCAGGAAGCAATCAGCCCCAGCATTTT. Protein: CATSRDPGSNQPQHF. The variable domain in full, with the rest retrieved from reference TRBV15 and TRBJ1-5, is DAMVIQNPRYQVTQFGKPVTLSCSQTLNHNVMYWYQQKSSQAPKLLFHYYDKDFNNEADTPDNFQSRRPNTSFCFLDIRSPGLGDTAMYLCATSRDPGSNQPQHFGDGTRLSIL.

The chain carries TRBV10-3 and TRBJ2-7, with TRBD2 matching over 8 bases. Germline V gene sequence: CDR1 ENHRY, CDR2 SYGVKD. This CDR3 is 15 amino acids long. The trim removed 10 bases at V and 1 base at J, leaving 12 bases unmatched. The CDR3 DNA reads TGTGCCACCGCCGCGGGAGGACCCCTTTCCTACGAGCAGTACTTC. It specifies CATAAGGPLSYEQYF.

This chain links TRBV14 with TRBJ2-7; 9 bases are a match to TRBD2. The CDR3 has 16 amino acids. Germline-derived CDR1 and CDR2 are SGHDN and FVKESK. J was trimmed by 6 bases and V by 0 bases; bases with no gene match: 9. CDR3 sequence: CASSQDMSGRIIEQYF. The CDR3 DNA follows: TGTGCCAGCAGCCAAGATATGAGCGGGAGGATCATCGAGCAGTACTTC.

The gene calls are TRBV5-1 and TRBJ1-3; TRBD1 agrees at 8 bases. Trimming removed 3 bases from V and 1 base from J; junction bases left unmatched: 6. Germline-derived CDR1 and CDR2 are SGHRS and YFSETQ. The CDR3 length is 16 residues. DNA of the CDR3: TGCGCCAGCAGCTCCGGGACAGGAAATTCTGGAAACACCATATATTTT. This encodes CASSSGTGNSGNTIYF.

The gene calls are TRBV5-5 and TRBJ1-1; 7 bases agree with TRBD1. Germline lookup yields CDR1 SGHKS and CDR2 YYEKEE (reference sequence). The ends lost 2 bases at V and 0 bases at J; junction bases unmatched: 4. The CDR3 is 15 amino acids. CDR3 sequence: CASSFTTGLNTEAFF. The CDR3 nucleotides read TGTGCCAGCAGCTTTACGACAGGGCTGAACACTGAAGCTTTCTTT.

The chain carries TRBV9 and TRBJ2-7, with 7 positions matching TRBD1. V lost 0 bases to trimming and J lost 2 bases; unmatched junction nucleotides: 5. Per germline, CDR1 SGDLS and CDR2 YYNGEE. The CDR3 totals 15 residues. The CDR3 spells CASSVVAGGAYEQYF. CDR3 nucleotide sequence: TGTGCCAGCAGCGTAGTAGCAGGGGGAGCCTACGAGCAGTACTTC. Supplemented by reference TRBV9 and TRBJ2-7, the full variable domain reads DSGVTQTPKHLITATGQRVTLRCSPRSGDLSVYWYQQSLDQGLQFLIQYYNGEERAKGNILERFSAQQFPDLHSELNLSSLELGDSALYFCASSVVAGGAYEQYFGPGTRLTVT.

This clone showed up just a few times. The chain is built from TRBV10-3 and TRBJ1-1, with no clear D. V was shortened by 7 bases and J by 11 bases, with 23 bases between the two germline ends. Per germline, CDR1 ENHRY and CDR2 SYGVKD. The CDR3 contains 14 residues. Here the CDR3 DNA reads TGTGCCATCACGAAAAAGACGGGGAACGGTCCGGCTTTCTTT. It codes for CAITKKTGNGPAFF.

The chain carries TRBV27 and TRBJ1-6; weak D call: TRBD1 (5 bases). Germline CDR1 is MNHEY and CDR2 is SMNVEV (reference sequence). V lost 7 bases, J lost 7 bases, and 20 bases lay in between. This CDR3 comprises 16 residues. CDR3 sequence: CASNPEPGRGNSPLHF. CDR3 sequence (DNA): TGTGCCAGCAACCCTGAGCCCGGACGGGGGAATTCACCCCTCCACTTT.

The V and J genes are TRBV7-2 and TRBJ2-5, with TRBD1 identical over 8 bases. Unmatched junction bases numbered 3, after V lost 5 bases and J lost 4 bases. Germline V gene lookup returns CDR1 SGHTA and CDR2 FQGNSA. CDR3 length: 13 amino acids. In DNA form, the CDR3 reads TGTGCCAGCAGCCCTGGACAGGGAGAGACCCAGTACTTC. It encodes CASSPGQGETQYF.

This chain uses TRBV6-5 with TRBJ2-7; 7 bases are shared with TRBD1. CDR1 and CDR2 (germline): MNHEY, SVGAGI. This CDR3 spans 14 amino acids. V lost 6 bases, J lost 3 bases, and 8 bases stayed unmatched. The CDR3 region is CASRQQGNVYEQYF. The DNA for the CDR3 is TGTGCCAGCAGACAACAGGGGAACGTCTACGAGCAGTACTTC.

The J gene is TRBJ1-2, the V gene TRBV12-5; 8 positions agree with TRBD1. J lost 4 bases, V lost 2 bases, and 9 bases had no gene match. The CDR3 is made up of 16 amino acids. Germline CDR1 LGHNT, CDR2 FRNRAP. The CDR3 sequence is CASGLPTRTGTYGYTF. Here the CDR3 DNA reads TGTGCTAGTGGTTTGCCCACCCGGACAGGGACCTATGGCTACACCTTC.

As DNA, the CDR3 is TGCGCCAGCAGCTCGGGACTGACAGACTATGGCTACACCTTC. Its translation: CASSSGLTDYGYTF. The chain has TRBV5-1 and TRBJ1-2; D is possibly TRBD1 (5 bases). Trimming took 3 bases from V and 3 from J, leaving 12 bases between them. Germline assignment: CDR1 SGHRS and CDR2 YFSETQ. This CDR3 contains 14 residues.

The V and J genes are TRBV5-4 and TRBJ2-5, with 8 bases that match TRBD1. The germline gives CDR1 SGHNT, CDR2 YYREEE (reference sequence). V gave up 4 bases and J gave up 4 bases; unmatched junction bases: 9. The CDR3 totals 15 residues. CDR3 nucleotide sequence: TGTGCCAGCAGCGCAGACAGGGGTTCTGGAGAGACCCAGTACTTC. This gives the protein CASSADRGSGETQYF.

The chain has TRBV4-1 and TRBJ1-2, with no clear D. Germline loops: CDR1 MGHRA, CDR2 YSYEKL. V was shortened by 1 base and J by 4 bases, with 16 bases between the two germline ends. The CDR3 has 16 amino acids. Written as DNA, the CDR3 is TGCGCCAGCAGCCAAGCCGAGATGATCCTTACCTATGGCTACACCTTC. As protein: CASSQAEMILTYGYTF.

Sample share makes this clone medium-sized. The V and J genes are TRBV11-2 and TRBJ1-1; maybe TRBD1 (5 bases). This CDR3 has 13 amino acids. V was clipped by 1 base and J by 7 bases, with 10 bases between them. Germline CDR1 reads SGHAT; CDR2 reads FQNNGV. The CDR3 DNA follows: TGTGCCAGCAGCTTAGTTCTTCAGGGTGAAGCTTTCTTT. Encoded protein: CASSLVLQGEAFF.

The rearrangement links TRBV5-1 to TRBJ1-5, with 7 bases fitting TRBD1. Germline CDR1 SGHRS, CDR2 YFSETQ. V shed 4 bases, J shed 5 bases, and the junction held 9 bases outside the gene matches. The CDR3 contains 15 residues. The DNA of the CDR3 is TGCGCCAGCAGCCCCCAGGGGGTGAGAGATCAGCCCCAGCATTTT. As protein: CASSPQGVRDQPQHF.

V usage is TRBV6-1 and J usage is TRBJ1-4; no clear D. The germline V gene encodes CDR1 MNHNS and CDR2 SASEGT. Trimming took off 3 bases at V and 0 bases at J, with 8 bases between the two ends. The CDR3 covers 15 residues. The CDR3 here is CASSDVRATNEKLFF. In DNA, the CDR3 is TGTGCCAGCAGTGATGTGAGGGCAACTAATGAAAAACTGTTTTTT.